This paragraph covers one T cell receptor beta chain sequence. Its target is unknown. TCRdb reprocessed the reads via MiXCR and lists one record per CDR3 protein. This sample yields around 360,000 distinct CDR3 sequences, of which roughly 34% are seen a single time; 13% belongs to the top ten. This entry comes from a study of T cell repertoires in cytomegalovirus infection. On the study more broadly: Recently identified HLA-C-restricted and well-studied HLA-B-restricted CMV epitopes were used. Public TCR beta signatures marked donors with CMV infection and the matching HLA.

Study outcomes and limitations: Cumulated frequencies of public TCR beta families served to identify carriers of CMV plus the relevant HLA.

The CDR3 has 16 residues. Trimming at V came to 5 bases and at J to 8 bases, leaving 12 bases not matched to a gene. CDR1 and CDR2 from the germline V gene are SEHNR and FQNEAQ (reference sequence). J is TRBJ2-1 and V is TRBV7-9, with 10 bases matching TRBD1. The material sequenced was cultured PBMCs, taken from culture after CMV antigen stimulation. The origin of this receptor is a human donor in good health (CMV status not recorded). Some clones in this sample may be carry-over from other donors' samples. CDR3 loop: CASSKTGTGVLDEQFF. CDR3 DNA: TGTGCCAGCAGCAAAACCGGGACAGGGGTTTTGGATGAGCAGTTCTTC. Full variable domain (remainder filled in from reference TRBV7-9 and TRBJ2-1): DTGVSQNPRHKITKRGQNVTFRCDPISEHNRLYWYRQTLGQGPEFLTYFQNEAQLEKSRLLSDRFSAERPKGSFSTLEIQRTEQGDSAMYLCASSKTGTGVLDEQFFGPGTRLTVL.